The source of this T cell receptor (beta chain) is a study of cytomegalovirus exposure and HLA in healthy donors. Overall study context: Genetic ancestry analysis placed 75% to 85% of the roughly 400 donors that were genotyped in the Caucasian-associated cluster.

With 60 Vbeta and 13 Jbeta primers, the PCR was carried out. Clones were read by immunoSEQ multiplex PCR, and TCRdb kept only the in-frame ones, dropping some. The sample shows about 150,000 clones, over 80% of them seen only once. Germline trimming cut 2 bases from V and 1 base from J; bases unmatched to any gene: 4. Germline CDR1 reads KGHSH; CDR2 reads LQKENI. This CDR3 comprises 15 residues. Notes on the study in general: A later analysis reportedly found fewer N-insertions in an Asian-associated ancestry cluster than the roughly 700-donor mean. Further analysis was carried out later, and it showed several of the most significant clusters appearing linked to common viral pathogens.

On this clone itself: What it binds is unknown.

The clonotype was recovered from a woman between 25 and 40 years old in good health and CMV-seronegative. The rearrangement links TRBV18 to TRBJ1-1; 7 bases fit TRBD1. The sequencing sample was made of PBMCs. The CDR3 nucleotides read TGTGCCAGCTCACCAACTAGACAGGGGAACACTGAAGCTTTCTTT. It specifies CASSPTRQGNTEAFF.